The present TCR beta chain was sequenced within a study of blood T cell repertoires in COVID-19. Study information: Samples taken during acute and convalescent COVID-19 were collected in the United States, Italy and Spain.

The germline gives CDR1 MNHEY, CDR2 SVGAGI. Trimming pared 5 bases from V and 4 bases from J, leaving 11 bases between. The CDR3 contains 13 residues. Across about two dozen US areas, participants ranged in age from about 18 to 90 years. Grouping used clinical history reported by participants in a survey and questionnaire. This clone has just a few counts. In the study's own analysis: Reference gene primer amplification yielded estimated nucleated cell counts. The repertoire was sequenced with immunoSEQ multiplex PCR; TCRdb's copy has only in-frame clones and lacks some. The DNA was the basis for D and trimming; V, J and clone size are from that table. The sample carries roughly 360,000 clones, around four fifths recorded once.

The chain recombines TRBV6-5 with TRBJ1-2; a weak D match, TRBD1 (5 bases). This TCR was recovered from a woman aged 45-65 years who had recovered from COVID-19. Sequencing used PBMCs or T cells enriched from blood (not recorded which). The CDR3 DNA sequence: TGTGCCAGCAGTCCGGGGGACTCCTATGGCTACACCTTC. It yields the protein CASSPGDSYGYTF.